The clone carrying this T cell receptor (beta chain) was counted only a few times. Its target is unknown. This record comes from a study of cytomegalovirus exposure and HLA in healthy donors. Broader study findings: The TCR clusters that emerged in the first cohort tended, a later analysis found, to co-occur in the approximately 120 validation repertoires.

J was trimmed by 0 bases and V by 1 base; bases with no gene match: 0. This CDR3 contains 15 residues. The V gene's germline CDR1 is MNHNS and CDR2 SASEGT. TCRdb's copy holds only in-frame clones and misses some; the assay was immunoSEQ multiplex PCR. The sample carries 55,000 to 65,000 clones, approximately 96% recorded once. The chain links TRBV6-1 to TRBJ2-1; TRBD1 matches at 7 bases. This receptor was obtained from a man aged 18 to 29 in good health and CMV-seronegative. Sequences were obtained from PBMCs. CDR3 protein: CASSEGTGSYNEQFF. As DNA, the CDR3 is TGTGCCAGCAGTGAAGGGACAGGCTCCTACAATGAGCAGTTCTTC.